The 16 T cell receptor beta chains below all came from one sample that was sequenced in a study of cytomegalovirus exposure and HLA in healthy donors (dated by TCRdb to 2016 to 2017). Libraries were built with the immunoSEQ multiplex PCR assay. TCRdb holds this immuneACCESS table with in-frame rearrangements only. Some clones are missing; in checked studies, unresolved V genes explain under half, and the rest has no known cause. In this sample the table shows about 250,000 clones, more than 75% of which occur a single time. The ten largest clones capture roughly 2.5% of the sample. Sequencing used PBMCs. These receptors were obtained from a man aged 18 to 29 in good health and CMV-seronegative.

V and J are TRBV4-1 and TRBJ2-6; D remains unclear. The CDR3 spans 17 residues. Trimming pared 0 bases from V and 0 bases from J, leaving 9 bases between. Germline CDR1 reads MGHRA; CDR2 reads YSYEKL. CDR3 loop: CASSQEVQYSGANVLTF. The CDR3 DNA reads TGCGCCAGCAGCCAAGAGGTGCAGTACTCTGGGGCCAACGTCCTGACTTTC.

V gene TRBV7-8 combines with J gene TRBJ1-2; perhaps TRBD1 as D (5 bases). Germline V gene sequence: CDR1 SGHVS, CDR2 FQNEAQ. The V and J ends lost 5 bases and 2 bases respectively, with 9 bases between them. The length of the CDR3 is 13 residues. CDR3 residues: CASSPDKNYGYTF. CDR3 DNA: TGTGCCAGCAGCCCGGACAAAAACTATGGCTACACCTTC.

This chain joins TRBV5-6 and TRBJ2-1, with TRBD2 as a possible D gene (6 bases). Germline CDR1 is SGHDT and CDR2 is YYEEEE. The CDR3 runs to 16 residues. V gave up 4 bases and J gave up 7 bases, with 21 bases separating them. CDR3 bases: TGTGCCAGCAGCGAATCGGGAGCCCGCCTATGGAATGAGCAGTTCTTC. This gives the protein CASSESGARLWNEQFF.

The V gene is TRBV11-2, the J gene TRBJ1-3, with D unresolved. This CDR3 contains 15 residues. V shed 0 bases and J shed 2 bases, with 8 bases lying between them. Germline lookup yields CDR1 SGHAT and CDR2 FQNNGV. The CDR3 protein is CASSLDIGAGNTIYF. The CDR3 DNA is TGTGCCAGCAGCTTAGATATCGGGGCTGGAAACACCATATATTTT. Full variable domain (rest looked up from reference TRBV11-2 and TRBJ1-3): EAGVAQSPRYKIIEKRQSVAFWCNPISGHATLYWYQQILGQGPKLLIQFQNNGVVDDSQLPKDRFSAERLKGVDSTLKIQPAKLEDSAVYLCASSLDIGAGNTIYFGEGSWLTVV.

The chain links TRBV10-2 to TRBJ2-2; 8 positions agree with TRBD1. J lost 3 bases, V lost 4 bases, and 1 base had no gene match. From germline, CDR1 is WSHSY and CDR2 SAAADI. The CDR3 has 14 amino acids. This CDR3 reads CASSGTGYTGELFF. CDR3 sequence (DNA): TGCGCCAGCAGTGGGACAGGGTACACCGGGGAGCTGTTTTTT.

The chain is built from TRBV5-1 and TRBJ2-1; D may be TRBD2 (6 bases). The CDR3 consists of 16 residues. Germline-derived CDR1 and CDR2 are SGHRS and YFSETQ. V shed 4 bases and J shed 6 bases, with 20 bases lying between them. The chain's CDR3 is CASSLNIADGSNEQFF. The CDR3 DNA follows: TGCGCCAGCAGCCTGAATATAGCGGATGGGTCCAATGAGCAGTTCTTC.

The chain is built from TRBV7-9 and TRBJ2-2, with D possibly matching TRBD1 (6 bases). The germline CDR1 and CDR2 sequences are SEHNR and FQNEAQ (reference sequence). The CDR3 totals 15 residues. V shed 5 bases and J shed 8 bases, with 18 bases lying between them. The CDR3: CASSTGTNYGGELFF. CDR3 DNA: TGTGCCAGCAGCACCGGGACAAACTATGGTGGGGAGCTGTTTTTT. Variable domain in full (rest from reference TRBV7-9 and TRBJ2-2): DTGVSQNPRHKITKRGQNVTFRCDPISEHNRLYWYRQTLGQGPEFLTYFQNEAQLEKSRLLSDRFSAERPKGSFSTLEIQRTEQGDSAMYLCASSTGTNYGGELFFGEGSRLTVL.

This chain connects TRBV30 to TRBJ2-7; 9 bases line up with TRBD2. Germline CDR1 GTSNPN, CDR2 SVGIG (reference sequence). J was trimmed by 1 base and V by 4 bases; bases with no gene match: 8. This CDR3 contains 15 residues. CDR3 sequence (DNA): TGTGCCTGGAACTTAGCGGGAGTTGGTTCCTACGAGCAGTACTTC. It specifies CAWNLAGVGSYEQYF.

The CDR3, as DNA: TGTGCCAGCAGCTGGGGAGGGAGCTCCTACGAGCAGTACTTC. Its protein is CASSWGGSSYEQYF. This chain links TRBV11-2 with TRBJ2-7; 7 bases fit TRBD2. The germline gives CDR1 SGHAT, CDR2 FQNNGV. CDR3 length equals 14 residues. V lost 4 bases to trimming and J lost 0 bases; unmatched junction nucleotides: 3. The full variable domain, completed using reference TRBV11-2 and TRBJ2-7, is EAGVAQSPRYKIIEKRQSVAFWCNPISGHATLYWYQQILGQGPKLLIQFQNNGVVDDSQLPKDRFSAERLKGVDSTLKIQPAKLEDSAVYLCASSWGGSSYEQYFGPGTRLTVT.

CDR3 DNA: TGTGCCAGCAGCTTCGGACAGGGAATCTACGAGCAGTACTTC. As protein: CASSFGQGIYEQYF. This sequence joins TRBV5-6 and TRBJ2-7, with 8 bases lining up with TRBD1. Germline V gene sequence: CDR1 SGHDT, CDR2 YYEEEE. V was pared by 2 bases and J by 3 bases, with 4 bases of the junction left unmatched. The CDR3 is made up of 14 amino acids.

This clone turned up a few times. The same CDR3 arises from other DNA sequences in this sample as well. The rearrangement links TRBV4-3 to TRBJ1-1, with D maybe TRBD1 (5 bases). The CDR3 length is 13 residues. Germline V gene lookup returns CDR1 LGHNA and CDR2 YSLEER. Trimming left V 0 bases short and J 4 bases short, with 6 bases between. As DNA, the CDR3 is TGCGCCAGCAGCCAAGATAGGGGCACTGAAGCTTTCTTT. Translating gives CASSQDRGTEAFF.

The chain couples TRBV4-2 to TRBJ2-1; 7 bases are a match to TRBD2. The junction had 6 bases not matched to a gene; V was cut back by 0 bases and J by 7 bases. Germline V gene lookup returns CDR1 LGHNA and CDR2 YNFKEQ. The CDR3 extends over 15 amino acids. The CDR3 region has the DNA TGTGCCAGCAGCCAAGAGGGGAGGGCCTTGAATGAGCAGTTCTTC. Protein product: CASSQEGRALNEQFF.

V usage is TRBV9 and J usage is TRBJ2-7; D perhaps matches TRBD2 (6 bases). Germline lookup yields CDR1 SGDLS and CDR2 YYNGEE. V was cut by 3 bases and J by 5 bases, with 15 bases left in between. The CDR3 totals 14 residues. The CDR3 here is CASSAHHGSHEQYF. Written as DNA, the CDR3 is TGTGCCAGCAGCGCTCATCACGGGAGCCACGAGCAGTACTTC.

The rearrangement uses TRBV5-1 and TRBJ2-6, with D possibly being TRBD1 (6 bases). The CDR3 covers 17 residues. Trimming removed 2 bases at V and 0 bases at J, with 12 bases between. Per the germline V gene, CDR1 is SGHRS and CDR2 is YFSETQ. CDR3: CASSFQGPNSGANVLTF. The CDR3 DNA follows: TGCGCCAGCAGCTTTCAGGGGCCAAACTCTGGGGCCAACGTCCTGACTTTC.

The CDR3 coding sequence is TGCGCCAGCAGCCCGCCGGGACAGGGATCCCAGCAGTACTTC. It specifies CASSPPGQGSQQYF. The V call is TRBV5-1, the J call TRBJ2-7, with TRBD1 matching over 9 bases. The germline gives CDR1 SGHRS, CDR2 YFSETQ. Trimming cost V 4 bases and J 8 bases; bases outside gene matches: 10. This CDR3 is built from 14 residues.

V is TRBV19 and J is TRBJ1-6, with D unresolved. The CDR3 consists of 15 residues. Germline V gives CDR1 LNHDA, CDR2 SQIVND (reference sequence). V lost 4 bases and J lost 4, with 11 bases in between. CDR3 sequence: CASSTPRIYNSPLHF. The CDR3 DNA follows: TGTGCCAGTAGTACCCCGCGGATTTATAATTCACCCCTCCACTTT. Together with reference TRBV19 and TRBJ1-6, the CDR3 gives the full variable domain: DGGITQSPKYLFRKEGQNVTLSCEQNLNHDAMYWYRQDPGQGLRLIYYSQIVNDFQKGDIAEGYSVSREKKESFPLTVTSAQKNPTAFYLCASSTPRIYNSPLHFGNGTRLTVT.